The rows below give T cell receptor beta chains drawn from one sample of a study of cytomegalovirus exposure and HLA in healthy donors. Using immunoSEQ multiplex PCR, the repertoire was profiled, and TCRdb retains in-frame clones only, with some absent. The table has some 170,000 clones, roughly 10% seen once. Input material: PBMCs. The source is a woman aged 25 to 39 in good health and CMV-seropositive. CDR3s include the opening cysteine and the closing phenylalanine or tryptophan. A D gene is named only where the DNA matches it firmly. Rows may omit the clone size; those that give it use once, few, many or a size class.

d_gene	len	abundance	j_gene	v_gene	CDR3nt	CDR3aa
.	14	few	TRBJ1-1	TRBV13	TGTGCCAGCAGCTTAGGCCTCGGGGGCACTGAAGCTTTCTTT	CASSLGLGGTEAFF
.	11	few	TRBJ1-1	TRBV29-1	TGCAGCGTTATTGGGGGGACTGAAGCTTTCTTT	CSVIGGTEAFF
.	14	.	TRBJ2-3	TRBV5-1	TGCGCCAGCCGCGCGGGATTGGGCACAGATACGCAGTATTTT	CASRAGLGTDTQYF
TRBD2	15	.	TRBJ2-7	TRBV7-9	TGTGCCAGCAGACCACCCGCGGGAGGAACCTACGAGCAGTACTTC	CASRPPAGGTYEQYF
TRBD1	19	.	TRBJ1-1	TRBV11-2	TGTGCCAGCAGCTTATTTCTTCCCTACCTTAGACAGGGCGGCACTGAAGCTTTCTTT	CASSLFLPYLRQGGTEAFF
.	16	.	TRBJ2-2	TRBV4-2	TGTGCCAGCAGCCAATACCCGGGACAGAACACCGGGGAGCTGTTTTTT	CASSQYPGQNTGELFF
TRBD2	13	.	TRBJ2-5	TRBV11-3	TGTGCCAGCAGCAATAGCGGGAAGGAGACCCAGTACTTC	CASSNSGKETQYF
TRBD1	15	.	TRBJ2-7	TRBV6-5	TGTGCCAGCAGTTACCCAGGGGGCGGCTCCTACGAGCAGTACTTC	CASSYPGGGSYEQYF
TRBD1	14	few	TRBJ1-2	TRBV30	TGTGCCTGGAGTGTAAGGGGGCTCCCCACTGGCTACACCTTC	CAWSVRGLPTGYTF
TRBD2	15	.	TRBJ2-7	TRBV9	TGTGCCAGCAGCGTAGCGAGCGGGAGTACTTACGAGCAGTACTTC	CASSVASGSTYEQYF
TRBD2	17	few	TRBJ2-1	TRBV10-1	TGCGCCAGCAGTGAGCGGACTAGCGGGAGTAGGTACAATGAGCAGTTCTTC	CASSERTSGSRYNEQFF
TRBD2	15	few	TRBJ2-7	TRBV7-2	TGTGCCAGCAGCACCGGGACTAGCGGCACCTACGAGCAGTACTTC	CASSTGTSGTYEQYF
.	15	few	TRBJ2-7	TRBV6-6	TGTGCCAGCAGTTATCGGACTGGAATTAGAACCGAGCAGTACTTC	CASSYRTGIRTEQYF
TRBD1	16	few	TRBJ2-7	TRBV4-2	TGTGCCAGCAGCCAAGACCAGGGGGCGGTACCCTACGAGCAGTACTTC	CASSQDQGAVPYEQYF
.	16	.	TRBJ2-2	TRBV13	TGTGCCAGCAGCTTACGAAAGCTACTAGACACCGGGGAGCTGTTTTTT	CASSLRKLLDTGELFF
.	15	few	TRBJ2-5	TRBV2	TGTGCCAGCAGTAGCGGTACAGGGTCTCAAGAGACCCAGTACTTC	CASSSGTGSQETQYF
TRBD1	12	.	TRBJ2-7	TRBV12-5	TGTGCTAGTGGCGGACAGGTTGGCGAGCAGTACTTC	CASGGQVGEQYF
.	14	.	TRBJ2-7	TRBV7-9	TGTGCCAGCAGCTCAAAGACAGCTCCCTACGAGCAGTACTTC	CASSSKTAPYEQYF